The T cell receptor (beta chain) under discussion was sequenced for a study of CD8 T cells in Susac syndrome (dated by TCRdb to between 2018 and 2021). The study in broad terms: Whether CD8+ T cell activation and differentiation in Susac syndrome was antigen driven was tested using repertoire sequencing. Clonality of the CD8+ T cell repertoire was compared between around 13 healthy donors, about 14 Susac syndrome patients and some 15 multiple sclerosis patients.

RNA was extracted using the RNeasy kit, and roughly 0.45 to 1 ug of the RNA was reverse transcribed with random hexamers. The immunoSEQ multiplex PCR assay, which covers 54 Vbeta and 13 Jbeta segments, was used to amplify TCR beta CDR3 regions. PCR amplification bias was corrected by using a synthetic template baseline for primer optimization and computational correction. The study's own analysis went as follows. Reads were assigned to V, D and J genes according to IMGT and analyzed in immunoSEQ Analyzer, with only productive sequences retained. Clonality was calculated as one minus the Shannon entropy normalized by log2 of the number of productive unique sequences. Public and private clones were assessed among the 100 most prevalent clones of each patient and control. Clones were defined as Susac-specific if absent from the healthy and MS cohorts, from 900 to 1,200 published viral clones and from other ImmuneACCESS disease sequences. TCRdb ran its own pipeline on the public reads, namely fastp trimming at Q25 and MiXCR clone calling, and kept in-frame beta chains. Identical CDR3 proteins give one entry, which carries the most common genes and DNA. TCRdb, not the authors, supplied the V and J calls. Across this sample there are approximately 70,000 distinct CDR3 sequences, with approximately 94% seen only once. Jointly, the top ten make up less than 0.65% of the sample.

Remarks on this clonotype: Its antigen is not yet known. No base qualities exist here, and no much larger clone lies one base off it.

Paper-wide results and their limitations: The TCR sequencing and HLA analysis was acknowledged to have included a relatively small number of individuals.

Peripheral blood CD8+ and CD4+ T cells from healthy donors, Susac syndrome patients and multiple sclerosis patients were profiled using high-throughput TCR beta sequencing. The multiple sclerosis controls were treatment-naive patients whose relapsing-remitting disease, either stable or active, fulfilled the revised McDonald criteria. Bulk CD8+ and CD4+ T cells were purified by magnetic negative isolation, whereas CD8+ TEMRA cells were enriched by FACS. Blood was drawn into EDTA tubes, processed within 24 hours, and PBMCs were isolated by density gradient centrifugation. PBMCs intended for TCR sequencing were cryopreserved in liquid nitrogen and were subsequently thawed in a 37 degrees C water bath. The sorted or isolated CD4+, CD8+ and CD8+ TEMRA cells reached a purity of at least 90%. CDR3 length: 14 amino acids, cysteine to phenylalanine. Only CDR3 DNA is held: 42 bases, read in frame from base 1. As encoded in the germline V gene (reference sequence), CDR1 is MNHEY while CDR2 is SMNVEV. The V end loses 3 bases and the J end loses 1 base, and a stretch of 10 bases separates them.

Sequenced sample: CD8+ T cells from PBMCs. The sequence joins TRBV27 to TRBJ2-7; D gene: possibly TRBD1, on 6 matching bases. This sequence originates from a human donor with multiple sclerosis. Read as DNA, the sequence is TGTGCCAGCAGTTTTCAGGGGTTGTCCTACGAGCAGTACTTC. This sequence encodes CASSFQGLSYEQYF.